The 28 T cell receptor beta chains below all came from one sample that was sequenced in a study of post-analysis software for immune sequencing data. TCR beta cDNA libraries had unique molecular identifiers. TCRdb re-analysed the PCR reads in MiXCR, keeping a single row per CDR3 protein. The sample records 450,000 to 700,000 distinct CDR3 sequences, roughly 40% being singletons. Their antigen targets remain unknown. Overall study results and limits: Controls had lower frequencies than patients of four or five TRBV segments, which included TRBV5-6, TRBV5-1 and TRBV20-1.

The sample consisted of blood. The receptors shown here come from a girl aged 5-17 years with multiple sclerosis.

This clonotype showed up just a few times. The chain uses TRBV12-3 or TRBV12-4 and TRBJ2-5; tentative D call: TRBD2 (6 bases). The CDR3 contains 14 residues. Deletions cut 1 base from V and 5 bases from J, with 11 bases between. DNA for the CDR3: TGTGCCAGCAGTTTAGTAGCGGCGTGGGAGACCCAGTACTTC. It is translated as CASSLVAAWETQYF.

This clonotype was found once. The genes are TRBV5-1 and TRBJ2-1; D is uncertain. The CDR3 has 13 residues. V lost 4 bases, J lost 3 bases, and 8 bases lay in between. Germline-derived CDR1 and CDR2 are SGHRS and YFSETQ. The CDR3 coding sequence is TGCGCCAGCAGCGTGGGAATCTACAATGAGCAGTTCTTC. Translating it yields CASSVGIYNEQFF.

The V and J genes are TRBV5-1 and TRBJ2-1; a possible D gene is TRBD2 (6 bases). Germline CDR1 is SGHRS and CDR2 is YFSETQ. Trimming shortened V by 4 bases and J by 5 bases, and 13 bases separated the two germline ends. The CDR3 covers 14 residues. The DNA for the CDR3 is TGCGCCAGCAGCAGACTAGGTCCGGACAATGAGCAGTTCTTC. Translation gives CASSRLGPDNEQFF.

J is TRBJ2-5 and V is TRBV20-1; the D gene is possibly TRBD2 (5 bases). This CDR3 comprises 16 residues. CDR1 is DFQATT, CDR2 SNEGSKA, per germline (reference sequence). Trimming cost V 1 base and J 4 bases, with 19 bases left between them. The CDR3 is CSARVLAGNSPETQYF. In DNA, the CDR3 is TGCAGTGCTAGAGTTCTAGCCGGAAATTCACCAGAGACCCAGTACTTC.

The chain carries TRBV12-3 or TRBV12-4 and TRBJ2-3, with TRBD1 matching over 7 bases. This CDR3 is 13 amino acids long. V gave up 10 bases and J gave up 6 bases; unmatched junction bases: 10. DNA of the CDR3: TGTGCCACGGATGGGACAGCGACGGATACGCAGTATTTT. It is translated as CATDGTATDTQYF.

This clonotype was detected a few times. V gene TRBV6-1 combines with J gene TRBJ1-2; tentatively, D is TRBD1 (5 bases). CDR3 length: 14 amino acids. Between the trimmed V and J ends, which lost 3 bases and 5 bases, there was a span of 13 bases. Looked up from germline, CDR1 is MNHNS and CDR2 is SASEGT. The CDR3 loop is CASSDAPGLYGYTF. The DNA of the CDR3 is TGTGCCAGCAGTGACGCACCGGGGCTATATGGCTACACCTTC.

This clonotype was seen only a few times. The rearrangement joins TRBV29-1 to TRBJ1-2, with TRBD1 identical over 8 bases. This CDR3 has 14 residues. Germline CDR1 is SQVTM and CDR2 is ANQGSEA. V shed 2 bases and J 6 bases; nucleotides not matched to a gene: 8. The CDR3 region is CSVEIQGGVDGYTF. CDR3 coding DNA: TGCAGCGTTGAAATACAGGGGGGAGTGGATGGCTACACCTTC. The whole variable domain, remainder taken from reference TRBV29-1 and TRBJ1-2, is SAVISQKPSRDICQRGTSLTIQCQVDSQVTMMFWYRQQPGQSLTLIATANQGSEATYESGFVIDKFPISRPNLTFSTLTVSNMSPEDSSIYLCSVEIQGGVDGYTFGSGTRLTVV.

This clonotype was observed a few times. The chain employs TRBV10-3 and TRBJ2-1; no reliable D call. This CDR3 has 15 amino acids. The V and J ends lost 6 bases and 0 bases respectively, with 12 bases between them. CDR1 ENHRY and CDR2 SYGVKD come from the germline V gene. The CDR3 DNA is TGTGCCATCAGGACAATCCCAGGCTCCTACAATGAGCAGTTCTTC. This gives the protein CAIRTIPGSYNEQFF.

The chain employs TRBV12-3 or TRBV12-4 and TRBJ2-3; D remains unclear. This CDR3 is 14 amino acids long. Trimming took off 6 bases at V and 3 bases at J, with 13 bases between the two ends. The chain's CDR3 is CASSVDGLTDTQYF. CDR3 sequence (DNA): TGTGCCAGCAGCGTAGACGGCTTAACAGATACGCAGTATTTT.

The gene calls are TRBV4-1 and TRBJ2-3; 11 positions match TRBD2. Germline CDR1 MGHRA, CDR2 YSYEKL. The CDR3 totals 17 residues. The trim removed 4 bases at V and 5 bases at J, leaving 11 bases unmatched. CDR3 amino acids: CASSLLRLAGWGDTQYF. In nucleotides, the CDR3 is TGCGCCAGCAGCCTCCTCCGACTAGCGGGATGGGGAGATACGCAGTATTTT.

Notes on this clonotype: A read error may produce the germline difference seen at one junction end. V usage is TRBV7-3 and J usage is TRBJ2-6, with D possibly matching TRBD1 (5 bases). The CDR3 sequence is 14 residues long. Germline CDR1 is SGHTA and CDR2 is FQGTGA. The CDR3, as DNA: TGTGCCAGCAGCTCCAACATTGGGGCCAACGTCCGGACTTTC. Translated: CASSSNIGANVRTF.

CDR3 in DNA: TGTGCCATCAGTGAGTCGACAGGGGCCGATGAAAAACTGTTTTTT. Protein: CAISESTGADEKLFF. V and J are TRBV10-3 and TRBJ1-4; TRBD1 aligns across 8 bases. Germline V gene lookup returns CDR1 ENHRY and CDR2 SYGVKD. Trimming at V came to 0 bases and at J to 6 bases, leaving 3 bases not matched to a gene. CDR3 length equals 15 residues.

This clonotype was seen a single time. The chain combines TRBV29-1 with TRBJ2-1, with 7 bases that match TRBD1. The CDR3 spans 16 residues. J lost 4 bases, V lost 0 bases, and 9 bases had no gene match. Germline V CDR1 and CDR2: SQVTM, ANQGSEA. CDR3 sequence: CSVEDRSRGMYNEQFF. As DNA, the CDR3 is TGCAGCGTTGAAGATCGGAGCAGGGGGATGTACAATGAGCAGTTCTTC.

J is TRBJ2-7 and V is TRBV10-3; D may be TRBD1 or TRBD2 (5 bases each). Looked up from germline, CDR1 is ENHRY and CDR2 is SYGVKD. This CDR3 is built from 13 residues. V lost 6 bases and J lost 5, with 14 bases in between. The CDR3 reads CAISKGQGDEQYF. DNA of the CDR3: TGTGCCATCAGCAAGGGTCAGGGAGACGAGCAGTACTTC.

The V and J genes are TRBV20-1 and TRBJ1-1; no clear D. V was cut by 6 bases and J by 2 bases, with 19 bases left in between. CDR1 and CDR2 (germline): DFQATT, SNEGSKA (reference sequence). This CDR3 spans 15 amino acids. CDR3 nucleotide sequence: TGCAGTGCCAGCAGGCCGGAGATTATTAACACTGAAGCTTTCTTT. It yields the protein CSASRPEIINTEAFF.

The chain links TRBV12-3 or TRBV12-4 to TRBJ2-1, with D possibly matching TRBD1 (5 bases). The length of the CDR3 is 17 residues. Trimming removed 3 bases from V and 0 bases from J, with 15 bases in between. This CDR3 is CASSFVGHRSSYNEQFF. For the CDR3, the DNA is TGTGCCAGCAGTTTCGTCGGACATAGGAGCTCCTACAATGAGCAGTTCTTC.

DNA for the CDR3: TGTGCCAGCAGCTTAAGACCCTTAGCGGGAGAGGATGAGCAGTTCTTC. Translated: CASSLRPLAGEDEQFF. The chain joins TRBV7-8 to TRBJ2-1; 9 nucleotides line up with TRBD2. CDR3 length: 16 amino acids. Trimming took 2 bases from V and 8 from J; bases not matched to a gene: 10. Germline loops: CDR1 SGHVS, CDR2 FQNEAQ.

This clonotype was detected only once. The chain joins TRBV7-2 to TRBJ2-7; 10 bases are shared with TRBD2. Losses at the gene ends were 1 base for V and 4 bases for J; bases not matched to a gene: 7. The CDR3 contains 16 residues. From germline, CDR1 is SGHTA and CDR2 FQGNSA. The CDR3 reads CASSLEGASGGYEQYF. CDR3 DNA sequence: TGTGCCAGCAGCTTAGAAGGGGCTAGCGGGGGATACGAGCAGTACTTC.

This clonotype has at least ten counts. An end of the junction does not agree with germline; a read error may underlie this. V and J are TRBV7-7 and TRBJ2-7; the match to TRBD2 covers 10 bases. From germline, CDR1 is SSHAT and CDR2 FNYEAQ (reference sequence). This CDR3 spans 16 amino acids. The CDR3 is CASSLPTSGKANEQYF. The DNA of the CDR3 is TGTGCTAGCAGCTTGCCAACTAGCGGGAAGGCCAACGAGCAGTACTTC. Drawing the rest from reference TRBV7-7 and TRBJ2-7, the complete variable domain is GAGVSQSPRYKVTKRGQDVTLRCDPISSHATLYWYQQALGQGPEFLTYFNYEAQPDKSGLPSDRFSAERPEGSISTLTIQRTEQRDSAMYRCASSLPTSGKANEQYFGPGTRLTVT.

The rearrangement links TRBV4-1 to TRBJ2-3, with D perhaps matching TRBD1 (5 bases). Trimming cost V 6 bases and J 0 bases, with 10 bases left between them. CDR1 is MGHRA and CDR2 is YSYEKL in the germline V gene. CDR3 length: 14 amino acids. The CDR3 here is CASRFRDSTDTQYF. In DNA, the CDR3 is TGCGCCAGCAGATTCAGGGATAGCACAGATACGCAGTATTTT.

The V and J genes are TRBV10-3 and TRBJ2-5, with 10 positions matching TRBD2. Germline-derived CDR1 and CDR2 are ENHRY and SYGVKD. V lost 0 bases to trimming and J lost 5 bases; unmatched junction nucleotides: 6. The CDR3 has 16 amino acids. The CDR3 protein is CAISESPSGGVETQYF. CDR3 nucleotides: TGTGCCATCAGTGAGTCGCCTAGCGGGGGTGTGGAGACCCAGTACTTC.

The chain carries TRBV5-5 and TRBJ1-2; 10 bases match TRBD1. The trim removed 4 bases at V and 0 bases at J, leaving 9 bases unmatched. CDR1 SGHKS and CDR2 YYEKEE come from the germline V gene (reference sequence). This CDR3 is 17 amino acids long. CDR3 in amino acids: CASSGWTGGTSNYGYTF. The CDR3, as DNA: TGTGCCAGCAGCGGTTGGACAGGGGGAACCTCTAACTATGGCTACACCTTC.

The rearrangement uses TRBV7-9 and TRBJ2-7, with D maybe TRBD2 (6 bases). Between the trimmed V and J ends, which lost 0 bases and 3 bases, there was a span of 12 bases. Germline loops: CDR1 SEHNR, CDR2 FQNEAQ (reference sequence). This CDR3 contains 15 residues. The CDR3 loop reads CASSLALGSGYEQYF. The CDR3 DNA is TGTGCCAGCAGCTTAGCGCTTGGTAGCGGCTACGAGCAGTACTTC. The variable domain in full, completed from reference TRBV7-9 and TRBJ2-7, reads DTGVSQNPRHKITKRGQNVTFRCDPISEHNRLYWYRQTLGQGPEFLTYFQNEAQLEKSRLLSDRFSAERPKGSFSTLEIQRTEQGDSAMYLCASSLALGSGYEQYFGPGTRLTVT.

On this clonotype itself: A read error may produce the germline difference seen at one junction end. The chain links TRBV7-2 to TRBJ1-2, with 7 positions matching TRBD1. Germline V gives CDR1 SGHTA, CDR2 FQGNSA. The CDR3 runs to 13 residues. CDR3 sequence (DNA): TGTTCCAGCAGCCTGGGACAGACCTATGGCTACACCTTC. Translation gives CSSSLGQTYGYTF.

In its sample, this clonotype was seen a few times. The genes are TRBV7-9 and TRBJ1-2; D possibly corresponds to TRBD1 (5 bases). Looked up from germline, CDR1 is SEHNR and CDR2 is FQNEAQ (reference sequence). V lost 4 bases, J lost 8 bases, and 20 bases lay in between. The CDR3 sequence is 15 residues long. This CDR3 is CASSSPRGSGKGYTF. DNA for the CDR3: TGTGCCAGCAGCTCCCCCCGCGGGTCAGGGAAAGGCTACACCTTC.

This clonotype was counted at least ten times. The rearrangement uses TRBV12-3 or TRBV12-4 and TRBJ2-7; D gene unclear. This CDR3 region has 11 residues. V lost 3 bases, J lost 3 bases, and 3 bases lay in between. The CDR3: CASSFRYEQYF. CDR3 nucleotide sequence: TGTGCCAGCAGTTTCCGCTACGAGCAGTACTTC.

This clonotype was found once. The chain joins TRBV2 to TRBJ1-6; 12 nucleotides line up with TRBD1. Germline-derived CDR1 and CDR2 are SNHLY and FYNNEI. The CDR3 contains 16 residues. V shed 6 bases, J shed 10 bases, and the junction held 10 bases outside the gene matches. CDR3 sequence reads: CASSPQGTGGLSPLHF. CDR3 sequence (DNA): TGTGCCAGCAGCCCCCAAGGGACAGGGGGCTTATCACCCCTCCACTTT.

The sample holds a few counts of this clonotype. CDR3 region: CASATGSLKYNEQFF. The DNA for the CDR3 is TGTGCCAGCGCAACCGGGTCCCTCAAATACAATGAGCAGTTCTTC. The rearrangement links TRBV27 to TRBJ2-1; D gene ambiguous. This CDR3 comprises 15 residues. Trimming took off 8 bases at V and 4 bases at J, with 18 bases between the two ends. Per germline, CDR1 MNHEY and CDR2 SMNVEV (reference sequence).